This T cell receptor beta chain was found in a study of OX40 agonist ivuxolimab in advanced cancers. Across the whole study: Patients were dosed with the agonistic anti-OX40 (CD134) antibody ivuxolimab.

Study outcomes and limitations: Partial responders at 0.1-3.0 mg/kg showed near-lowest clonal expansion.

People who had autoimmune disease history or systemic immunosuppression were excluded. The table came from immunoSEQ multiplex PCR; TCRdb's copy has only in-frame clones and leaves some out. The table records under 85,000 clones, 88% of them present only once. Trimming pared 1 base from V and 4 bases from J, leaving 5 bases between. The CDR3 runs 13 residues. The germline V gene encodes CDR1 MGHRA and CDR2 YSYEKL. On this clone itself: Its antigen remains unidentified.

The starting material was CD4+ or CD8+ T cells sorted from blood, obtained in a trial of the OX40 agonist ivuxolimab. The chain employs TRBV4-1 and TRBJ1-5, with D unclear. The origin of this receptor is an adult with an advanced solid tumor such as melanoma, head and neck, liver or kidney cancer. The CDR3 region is CASSQGGNQPQHF. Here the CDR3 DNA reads TGCGCCAGCAGCCAAGGGGGTAATCAGCCCCAGCATTTT.